This TCR beta chain was captured by sequencing in a study of blood T cell repertoires in COVID-19. Study at large: There were acute and convalescent COVID-19 samples, and they came from the United States, Italy and Spain.

Germline V gene sequence: CDR1 ENHRY, CDR2 SYGVKD. CDR3 length: 14 amino acids. Trimming took 8 bases from V and 5 from J; bases not matched to a gene: 9. The method was immunoSEQ multiplex PCR; TCRdb's version includes in-frame clones alone and lacks a portion of them. Of around 54,000 clones listed, 90% were seen once; the top ten hold approximately 8%. This receptor was obtained from a woman aged 40 to 49 with active COVID-19. V gene TRBV10-3 combines with J gene TRBJ1-1, with 9 nucleotides matching TRBD1. Sequencing was done on a sample of peripheral blood. The CDR3 DNA follows: TGTGCCATCTCCCTCCCCGGGACAGGGACTGAAGCTTTCTTT. This gives the protein CAISLPGTGTEAFF.